This TCR beta chain comes out of a study of graft-versus-host responses after intestinal transplantation. The length of the CDR3 is 15 residues. The germline gives CDR1 SEHNR, CDR2 FQNEAQ (reference sequence). V was pared by 5 bases and J by 3 bases, with 6 bases of the junction left unmatched. Around 200,000 CFSE-labeled responder cells were plated with around 200,000 irradiated, violet-dye-labeled stimulator cells. The repertoire was sequenced with immunoSEQ multiplex PCR; TCRdb's copy has only in-frame clones and lacks some. The sample consists of about 8,600 clones, roughly 31% of them appearing once.

The V call is TRBV7-9, the J call TRBJ2-2; 7 bases are a match to TRBD2. Material: alloreactive CD4+ T cells from a mixed lymphocyte reaction culture, obtained before intestinal transplant. Stated subset: CFSE-low proliferating T cells sorted from approximately 6-day pre-transplant mixed lymphocyte reaction (GvH or HvG direction). The clonotype was recovered from a human patient who received an intestinal transplant. The CDR3 nucleotides read TGTGCCAGCAGCCGGACTAGGGGTGACACCGGGGAGCTGTTTTTT. It codes for CASSRTRGDTGELFF.